One sample yielded the 10 T cell receptor beta chains listed below, sequenced in a study of graft-versus-host responses after intestinal transplantation. Assay: immunoSEQ multiplex PCR; the TCRdb copy retains only in-frame clones and omits some. The sample has approximately 90,000 clones; just under 95% are singletons. Their recognized antigens are unknown. The sequences come from unstimulated CD8+ T cells sorted from spleen or lymph node cells, collected before transplant. Receptors originate from a human donor who was the organ donor for an intestinal transplant.

The chain is built from TRBV11-3 and TRBJ1-1; unclear D gene. Trimming took 1 base from V and 4 from J, leaving 7 bases between them. The CDR3 contains 13 residues. Per germline, CDR1 SGHNT and CDR2 YENEEA. The CDR3 here is CASSLGPGTEAFF. The CDR3 region has the DNA TGTGCCAGCAGCTTAGGCCCGGGCACTGAAGCTTTCTTT.

The chain links TRBV7-9 to TRBJ2-7; TRBD2 agrees at 7 bases. The germline V gene has CDR1 SEHNR and CDR2 FQNEAQ (reference sequence). The CDR3 sequence is 13 residues long. J lost 2 bases, V lost 8 bases, and 6 bases had no gene match. The CDR3 DNA is TGTGCCAGCTTTCCTGCGGGGGCCTACGAGCAGTACTTC. Translating it yields CASFPAGAYEQYF. The whole variable domain, remainder taken from reference TRBV7-9 and TRBJ2-7, is DTGVSQNPRHKITKRGQNVTFRCDPISEHNRLYWYRQTLGQGPEFLTYFQNEAQLEKSRLLSDRFSAERPKGSFSTLEIQRTEQGDSAMYLCASFPAGAYEQYFGPGTRLTVT.

This chain connects TRBV27 to TRBJ1-2; TRBD1 aligns across 7 bases. V shed 4 bases and J 8 bases; nucleotides not matched to a gene: 22. Germline loops: CDR1 MNHEY, CDR2 SMNVEV (reference sequence). The CDR3 sequence is 18 residues long. The CDR3 protein is CASSSAVTPGGTSGGYTF. Written as DNA, the CDR3 is TGTGCCAGCAGTTCGGCCGTAACTCCAGGGGGAACTTCCGGGGGCTACACCTTC.

V usage is TRBV2 and J usage is TRBJ2-5, with TRBD1 identical over 10 bases. Germline V gives CDR1 SNHLY, CDR2 FYNNEI. Losses at the gene ends were 6 bases for V and 5 bases for J; bases not matched to a gene: 6. This CDR3 has 14 amino acids. The CDR3 here is CASRPDRGWETQYF. The CDR3 coding sequence is TGTGCCAGCAGGCCGGACAGGGGGTGGGAGACCCAGTACTTC.

The genes are TRBV11-2 and TRBJ1-1; no clear D. Trimming left V 2 bases short and J 3 bases short, with 10 bases between. Germline values: CDR1 SGHAT, CDR2 FQNNGV. The CDR3 consists of 14 residues. CDR3 DNA: TGTGCCAGCAGCTTAAGGCCCGGGGACACTGAAGCTTTCTTT. Protein product: CASSLRPGDTEAFF.

The rearrangement uses TRBV13 and TRBJ1-1; D is uncertain. Germline CDR1 reads PRHDT; CDR2 reads FYEKMQ (reference sequence). The CDR3 spans 11 residues. Trimming stripped 1 base from V and 7 bases from J, with 4 bases between. The CDR3 DNA is TGTGCCAGCAGCTTAGCTAATGAAGCTTTCTTT. Its protein product is CASSLANEAFF.

The CDR3 spells CASSFAGVAEAFF. The CDR3 DNA reads TGTGCCAGCAGTTTTGCGGGGGTAGCTGAAGCTTTCTTT. The V and J genes are TRBV28 and TRBJ1-1; tentatively, D is TRBD1 (5 bases). Deletions cut 3 bases from V and 6 bases from J, with 11 bases between. The CDR3 covers 13 residues. Germline CDR1 reads MDHEN; CDR2 reads SYDVKM.

DNA of the CDR3: TGTGCCAGCGGGGGGAACTACTACGAGCAGTACTTC. It yields the protein CASGGNYYEQYF. The chain is built from TRBV27 and TRBJ2-7, with a possible D match to TRBD2 (6 bases). The V end was cut by 8 bases, the J end by 3 bases, with 11 bases between. The germline V gene encodes CDR1 MNHEY and CDR2 SMNVEV (reference sequence). The CDR3 spans 12 residues.

The chain has TRBV7-3 and TRBJ2-3, with TRBD2 matching 10 bases. CDR1 is SGHTA, CDR2 FQGTGA, per germline. This CDR3 is 17 amino acids long. V shed 5 bases and J 1 base; nucleotides not matched to a gene: 9. The CDR3 is CASSPMGTSGGTDTQYF. Here the CDR3 DNA reads TGTGCCAGCAGCCCGATGGGTACTAGCGGGGGCACAGATACGCAGTATTTT.

Details on this clone: The germline gene is not matched at one end of the junction; a read error may be the cause. J is TRBJ2-5 and V is TRBV5-4, with D perhaps matching TRBD1 (6 bases). The length of the CDR3 is 13 residues. Germline CDR1 and CDR2: SGHNT and YYREEE (reference sequence). The CDR3 coding sequence is TGTGCCAGCAGTTTGGGGGCTCCGGAGACCCAGTACTTC. Residues: CASSLGAPETQYF.